This T cell receptor beta chain is drawn from a study of T cell clones after liver transplantation. Overall study context: Post-transplant blood was tracked for graft-donor-reactive T cell clones identified in a pre-transplant mixed lymphocyte reaction. Patients counted as tolerant after at least one year off all immunosuppression, enzymes not exceeding twice normal.

The CDR3 length is 14 residues. Per germline, CDR1 MNHEY and CDR2 SVGAGI. J was trimmed by 8 bases and V by 6 bases; bases with no gene match: 11. Only in-frame clones appear in the TCRdb table, and some are missing; sequencing was by immunoSEQ multiplex PCR. This table holds about 68,000 clones, 80% to 95% found once. The sample here was CD4+ T cells from blood, taken roughly 25 months after liver transplant. V and J are TRBV6-5 and TRBJ1-2; the match to TRBD1 covers 8 bases. This TCR was sampled from a human patient who received a liver transplant. Some T cells may be the graft donor's. CDR3 sequence: CASRDRGAKGGYTF. The CDR3 DNA reads as TGTGCCAGCAGAGACAGGGGCGCGAAAGGAGGCTACACCTTC.